This T cell receptor (beta chain) originates from a study of CD8 T cells in Susac syndrome. V lost 5 bases to trimming and J lost 2 bases; unmatched junction nucleotides: 6. The CDR3 extends over 13 amino acids. Germline assignment: CDR1 DFQATT and CDR2 SNEGSKA (reference sequence). Reverse transcription of about 0.45 to 1 ug RNA was performed with random hexamers. A single record per CDR3 protein comes from TCRdb applying MiXCR to the immunoSEQ multiplex PCR reads. The data show tens of thousands of distinct CDR3 sequences, over 90% seen once. The V gene is TRBV20-1, the J gene TRBJ2-7; the match to TRBD1 covers 7 bases. The sequenced sample consisted of CD8+ T cells from PBMCs. This receptor was obtained from a human donor with Susac syndrome. The CDR3 DNA follows: TGCAGTGCTCCATATGACAGGGCCTACGAGCAGTACTTC. The encoded protein is CSAPYDRAYEQYF.